The sequence of this T cell receptor (beta chain) was determined in a study of CXCR3-negative and CXCR3-positive naive CD8 T cells. Overall study findings and caveats: Naive CXCR3-negative cells resembled naive CXCR3-positive cells in TRBV-TRBJ usage; memory cells differed. A higher hydrophobicity marked the TRB CDR3s of CXCR3-positive naive cells versus CXCR3-negative naive cells.

In preparing the TRB cDNA libraries, 5' RACE with UMI labels was used. TCRdb derives one entry per CDR3 protein from the 5' RACE reads, leaving out DNA. The sample totals about 120,000 distinct CDR3 sequences. For this clonotype: The target antigen is unknown.

The CDR3 runs to 16 residues. Germline loops: CDR1 SEHNR, CDR2 FQNEAQ (reference sequence). Material: naive CXCR3+ CD8+ T cells from blood. Noted subset: CD45RO-CCR7+CD27+CD95- naive CD8+ T cells expressing CXCR3 (TNR3+). This clonotype originated in a human donor in good health. Some clones in this sample may be carry-over from other donors' samples. The chain recombines TRBV7-9 with TRBJ1-2; the TRBD1 assignment by TCRdb is unverifiable without DNA. The CDR3 here is CASSFNLRDRMWGYTF.